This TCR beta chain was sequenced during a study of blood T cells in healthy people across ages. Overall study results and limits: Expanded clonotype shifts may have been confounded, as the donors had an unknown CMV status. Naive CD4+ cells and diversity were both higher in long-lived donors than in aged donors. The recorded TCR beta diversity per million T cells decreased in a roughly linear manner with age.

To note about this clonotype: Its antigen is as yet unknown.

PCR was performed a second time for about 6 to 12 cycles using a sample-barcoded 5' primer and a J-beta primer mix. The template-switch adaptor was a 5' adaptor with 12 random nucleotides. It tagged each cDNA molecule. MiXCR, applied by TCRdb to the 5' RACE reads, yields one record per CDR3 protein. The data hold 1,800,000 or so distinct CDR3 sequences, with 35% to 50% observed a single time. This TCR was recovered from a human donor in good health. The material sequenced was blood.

CDR3 sequence reads: CASAGTGRYNEQFF. CDR3 nucleotides: TGTGCCAGCGCCGGGACAGGGAGGTACAATGAGCAGTTCTTC. The J gene is TRBJ2-1, the V gene TRBV7-9; 9 nucleotides align to TRBD1. The CDR3 sequence is 14 residues long. The germline gives CDR1 SEHNR, CDR2 FQNEAQ (reference sequence). After removal of 8 bases from V and 4 bases from J, the junction contained 6 bases not matched to a gene.